Given below is one T cell receptor beta chain in context. Authors of the study amplified TCR beta CDR3 regions from RNA transcripts. The HTBI primer set was used in a first-round RT-PCR of the TCR CDR3. MiXCR was run by TCRdb on the multiplex PCR reads, yielding one entry per CDR3 protein. The profile shows approximately 620,000 distinct CDR3 sequences, about 15% of them singletons. The sample belongs to a study of T cells in Graves' hyperthyroidism and ophthalmopathy. Trimming removed 5 bases from V and 7 bases from J; junction bases left unmatched: 7. CDR3 length equals 14 residues. The sample comprised blood. The TCR originated in a young woman with Graves' hyperthyroidism that later progressed to Graves' ophthalmopathy. The chain couples TRBV12-3 or TRBV12-4 to TRBJ2-1; 8 nucleotides match TRBD2. The CDR3 nucleotides read TGTGCCAGCAGTATGAGCGGGAGAGGTAATGAGCAGTTCTTC. The encoded protein is CASSMSGRGNEQFF.